This T cell receptor (beta chain) was profiled in a study of blood T cell repertoires in COVID-19. Overall study context: Collection of acute and convalescent COVID-19 samples took place in the United States, Italy and Spain.

In Seattle, patients joined the study during active infection and were tracked longitudinally. In the study's own analysis: From reference gene primer amplification, estimates of nucleated cell counts were derived. Assay used: immunoSEQ multiplex PCR; TCRdb lists only in-frame clones, some missing. The V and J calls and clone size are taken from that table; D and trimming were inferred from the DNA. The table records 150,000 to 200,000 clones, under 85% of them present only once. The sample consisted of peripheral blood. This receptor was taken from an older man with COVID-19, enrolled during active disease.

The CDR3 DNA is TGTGCCAGCAGTTACTCTAGGACAGGGGGCTACGAGCAGTACTTC. Translating gives CASSYSRTGGYEQYF. The chain has TRBV6-5 and TRBJ2-7; 10 bases line up with TRBD1. V was pared by 0 bases and J by 3 bases, with 2 bases of the junction left unmatched. This CDR3 comprises 15 residues. Germline lookup yields CDR1 MNHEY and CDR2 SVGAGI.